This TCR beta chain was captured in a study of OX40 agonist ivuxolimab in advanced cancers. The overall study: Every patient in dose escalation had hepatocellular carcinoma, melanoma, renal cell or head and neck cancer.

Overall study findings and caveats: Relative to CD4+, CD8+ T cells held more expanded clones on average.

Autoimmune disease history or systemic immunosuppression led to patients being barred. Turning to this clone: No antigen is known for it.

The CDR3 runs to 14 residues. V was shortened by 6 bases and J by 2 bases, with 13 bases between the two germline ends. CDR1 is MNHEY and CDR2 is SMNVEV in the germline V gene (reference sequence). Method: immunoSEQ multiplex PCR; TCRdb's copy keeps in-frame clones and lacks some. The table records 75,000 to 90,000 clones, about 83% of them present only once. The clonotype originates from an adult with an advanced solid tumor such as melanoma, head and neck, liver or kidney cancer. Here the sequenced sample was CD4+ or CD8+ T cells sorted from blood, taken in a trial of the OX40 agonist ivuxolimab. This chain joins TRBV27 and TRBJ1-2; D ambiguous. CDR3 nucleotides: TGTGCCAGCAGCCGATTGGGTGAAAACTATGGCTACACCTTC. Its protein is CASSRLGENYGYTF.